Below, 27 T cell receptor beta chains from the same sample are listed, as sequenced in a study of spatial heterogeneity in lung cancer. General study findings and limits: Higher tumor mutation counts went along with higher counts of expanded intratumoral alpha and beta TCRs.

Time point defined: sample taken at primary tumor resection. Using its own MiXCR run on the 5' RACE reads, TCRdb lists one record per CDR3 protein. The sample contains roughly 8,000 distinct CDR3 sequences, under 10% of which appear only once. These TCRs are of unknown antigen specificity. The sample was lung tumor tissue, taken at surgery. Receptor source: a male donor with early-stage non-small cell lung cancer.

Judged by abundance, this clonotype is medium-sized. This beta chain is a stray read from a library made for alpha chains; its abundance is not meaningful. The rearrangement joins TRBV3-1 to TRBJ2-7, with TRBD1 matching 7 bases. V lost 4 bases and J lost 3; bases outside the gene matches: 9. Germline assignment: CDR1 LGHDT and CDR2 YNNKEL (reference sequence). The CDR3 has 15 amino acids. This chain's CDR3 is CASSPPLGQRYEQYF. The CDR3 DNA reads as TGTGCCAGCAGCCCTCCCCTGGGACAGCGCTACGAGCAGTACTTC.

This clonotype was seen repeatedly, ten times or more. The library was designed around alpha chains, so this beta chain is a stray read whose abundance carries little weight. The rearrangement uses TRBV9 and TRBJ2-5; 8 nucleotides match TRBD1. With V trimmed by 3 bases and J by 3 bases, 4 bases remained unmatched. CDR1 and CDR2 (germline): SGDLS, YYNGEE. The CDR3 consists of 14 residues. The CDR3 nucleotides read TGTGCCAGCAGCGCCCACAGGGGGAAAGAGACCCAGTACTTC. Its protein product is CASSAHRGKETQYF.

On this clonotype itself: The library was designed around alpha chains, so this beta chain is a stray read whose abundance carries little weight. The genes are TRBV4-3 and TRBJ2-1, with D unresolved. V lost 0 bases and J lost 4, with 4 bases in between. The germline V gene has CDR1 LGHNA and CDR2 YSLEER. The CDR3 has 13 amino acids. The CDR3 loop is CASSQDQYNEQFF. The CDR3 DNA reads as TGCGCCAGCAGCCAAGACCAGTACAATGAGCAGTTCTTC.

This clonotype rates as medium-sized. In a library made to pick up alpha chains, this beta chain is a stray read with a size that means little. This chain joins TRBV5-1 and TRBJ2-1; 13 bases match TRBD2. With 3 bases clipped from V and 10 bases from J, the junction kept 7 bases outside the gene matches. Germline V lookup: CDR1 SGHRS, CDR2 YFSETQ. The CDR3 runs to 15 residues. CDR3 protein: CASSSGLAGESEQFF. The CDR3 region has the DNA TGCGCCAGCAGCTCCGGACTAGCGGGAGAGAGCGAGCAGTTCTTC.

Turning to this clonotype: This beta chain slipped into a library made for alpha chains as a stray read, so its size is not meaningful. V usage is TRBV12-3 or TRBV12-4 and J usage is TRBJ2-7, with D possibly TRBD1 on 5 matching bases. The CDR3 is made up of 13 amino acids. V was trimmed by 4 bases and J by 3 bases, leaving 10 bases between them. Here the CDR3 DNA reads TGTGCCAGCAGTTCAGACAGAAACTACGAGCAGTACTTC. It translates to CASSSDRNYEQYF.

There are many counts of this clonotype. This beta chain is a stray read from a library made for alpha chains; its abundance is not meaningful. V gene TRBV2 combines with J gene TRBJ2-5; D might be TRBD2 (5 bases). V gave up 6 bases and J gave up 5 bases, with 10 bases separating them. This CDR3 region has 12 residues. Germline loops: CDR1 SNHLY, CDR2 FYNNEI. The CDR3 region is CASRTTGETQYF. DNA of the CDR3: TGTGCCAGCAGAACAACGGGGGAGACCCAGTACTTC.

Judged by abundance, this clonotype is medium-sized. This beta chain lies outside the target of a library built for alpha chains; its clone size means little. V usage is TRBV6-2 or TRBV6-3 and J usage is TRBJ2-7, with 7 bases identical to TRBD2. Germline loops: CDR1 MNHEY, CDR2 SVGEGT. This CDR3 contains 15 residues. With 6 bases clipped from V and 2 bases from J, the junction kept 10 bases outside the gene matches. The CDR3 nucleotides are TGTGCCAGCAGCAACGAAGGGAGGGCGCCCTACGAGCAGTACTTC. Its translation is CASSNEGRAPYEQYF.

This clonotype qualifies as medium-sized. Because the library targeted alpha chains, this beta chain is an off-target read whose size means little. J is TRBJ2-1 and V is TRBV7-3; 11 bases are shared with TRBD2. V lost 2 bases and J lost 7; bases outside the gene matches: 10. Looked up from germline, CDR1 is SGHTA and CDR2 is FQGTGA. The CDR3 totals 17 residues. The CDR3 region is CASSLQGGSSGRNEQFF. In nucleotides, the CDR3 is TGTGCCAGCAGCTTACAAGGGGGGTCTAGCGGGAGGAATGAGCAGTTCTTC.

By sample share, this clonotype is medium-sized. This beta chain is an unintended read in a library built for alpha chains; its size means little. This chain joins TRBV11-2 and TRBJ2-2, with 13 bases matching TRBD2. The germline V gene has CDR1 SGHAT and CDR2 FQNNGV. CDR3 length: 16 amino acids. V trimming: 3 bases; J trimming: 11 bases; junction bases outside the gene matches: 9. The CDR3 spells CASSFTSGRAHVELFF. The CDR3 DNA reads TGTGCCAGCAGCTTCACTAGCGGGAGGGCTCATGTCGAGCTGTTTTTT.

This clonotype rates as medium-sized (0.01 to 0.1%). With the library built for alpha chains, this beta chain is off target and its frequency is not meaningful. CDR3 sequence: CAISEGGQAFF. In DNA form, the CDR3 reads TGTGCCATCAGTGAGGGGGGACAAGCTTTCTTT. The J gene is TRBJ1-1, the V gene TRBV10-3, with a possible D match to TRBD1 (5 bases). The CDR3 totals 11 residues. In germline, CDR1 is ENHRY, CDR2 SYGVKD. Trimming took off 2 bases at V and 9 bases at J, with 7 bases between the two ends.

This clonotype is deemed medium-sized. This beta chain appears as a stray read in a library generated for alpha chains; its size is not informative. This chain joins TRBV13 and TRBJ2-2, with 12 bases identical to TRBD2. The CDR3 is 17 residues long. V lost 4 bases to trimming and J lost 2 bases; unmatched junction nucleotides: 5. Germline V gene sequence: CDR1 PRHDT, CDR2 FYEKMQ (reference sequence). CDR3 DNA sequence: TGTGCCAGCAGCTCGTTCGGACTAGCGGGAAACACCGGGGAGCTGTTTTTT. Amino acids: CASSSFGLAGNTGELFF.

In this sample, this clonotype is medium-sized. This beta chain is an unintended read in a library built for alpha chains; its size means little. The chain combines TRBV3-1 with TRBJ2-4, with no clear D. CDR3 length: 13 amino acids. CDR1 LGHDT and CDR2 YNNKEL come from the germline V gene (reference sequence). Trimming left V 0 bases short and J 7 bases short, with 7 bases between. CDR3 protein: CASSQDRGNIQYF. The CDR3 DNA reads as TGTGCCAGCAGCCAAGATCGCGGTAACATTCAGTACTTC.

This clonotype was seen at least ten times. This beta chain came through as a stray read in a library set up for alpha chains, and its size says little. This chain connects TRBV20-1 to TRBJ1-4, with D unclear. Germline CDR1 is DFQATT and CDR2 is SNEGSKA (reference sequence). V lost 1 base and J lost 8, with 17 bases in between. CDR3 length: 15 residues. The CDR3 nucleotides read TGCAGTGCTAGAGCCCCTCCGAAATTGCACGAAAAACTGTTTTTT. It translates to CSARAPPKLHEKLFF.

In its sample, this clonotype ranks as medium-sized. This beta chain came through as a stray read in a library set up for alpha chains, and its size says little. The genes are TRBV6-5 and TRBJ1-1; 8 positions match TRBD1. The CDR3 contains 13 residues. V trimming: 8 bases; J trimming: 7 bases; junction bases outside the gene matches: 9. Germline V gene data show CDR1 as MNHEY and CDR2 as SVGAGI. The CDR3 here is CASFYSGTGEAFF. The DNA for the CDR3 is TGTGCCAGCTTCTACTCCGGGACAGGTGAAGCTTTCTTT.

In its sample, this clonotype is medium-sized. Within a library made for alpha chains, this beta chain is off target, and its count is uninformative. CDR3 nucleotide sequence: TGTGCCAGCAGCTCGGACTGGACTCGGAACAATGAGCAGTTCTTC. The encoded protein is CASSSDWTRNNEQFF. The rearrangement joins TRBV11-2 to TRBJ2-1; tentatively, D is TRBD2 (5 bases). This CDR3 has 15 amino acids. V was pared by 4 bases and J by 5 bases, with 15 bases between. Per germline, CDR1 SGHAT and CDR2 FQNNGV.

This clonotype is termed medium-sized. A library prepared for alpha chains yielded this beta chain as an off-target read; its size is of little meaning. The rearrangement links TRBV7-9 to TRBJ2-1; the match to TRBD2 covers 8 bases. Germline CDR1 reads SEHNR; CDR2 reads FQNEAQ (reference sequence). The CDR3 contains 14 residues. With 3 bases clipped from V and 3 bases from J, the junction kept 1 base outside the gene matches. For the CDR3, the DNA is TGTGCCAGCAGCTTTACTAGCGGCTACAATGAGCAGTTCTTC. Encoded protein: CASSFTSGYNEQFF.

In its sample, this clonotype ranks as medium-sized (0.01 to 0.1%). In a library made to pick up alpha chains, this beta chain is a stray read with a size that means little. The chain recombines TRBV5-1 with TRBJ2-5; D remains unclear. This CDR3 is 15 amino acids long. Germline V gene data show CDR1 as SGHRS and CDR2 as YFSETQ. Trimming stripped 0 bases from V and 0 bases from J, with 9 bases between. CDR3 DNA: TGCGCCAGCAGCTTGGGGCGGACGTACCAAGAGACCCAGTACTTC. This sequence encodes CASSLGRTYQETQYF.

By share of the sample, this clonotype is medium-sized. With the library built for alpha chains, this beta chain is off target and its frequency is not meaningful. The chain couples TRBV2 to TRBJ2-5; tentatively, D is TRBD2 (7 bases). CDR3 length: 14 amino acids. V lost 4 bases to trimming and J lost 5 bases, with 14 bases between them. CDR1 and CDR2 (germline): SNHLY, FYNNEI. The DNA of the CDR3 is TGTGCCAGCAGTGTTCAGGGAGGGGGGGAGACCCAGTACTTC. Translating it yields CASSVQGGGETQYF.

This clonotype appeared many times. The library was designed around alpha chains, so this beta chain is a stray read whose abundance carries little weight. This chain uses TRBV10-3 with TRBJ2-5; 9 nucleotides line up with TRBD2. Looked up from germline, CDR1 is ENHRY and CDR2 is SYGVKD. The CDR3 runs 15 residues. Trimming cost V 0 bases and J 7 bases; bases outside gene matches: 6. The chain's CDR3 is CAISESAGAGGTQYF. The CDR3 region has the DNA TGTGCCATCAGTGAGTCGGCGGGAGCGGGGGGGACCCAGTACTTC.

This clonotype ranks as medium-sized. In a library made to pick up alpha chains, this beta chain is a stray read with a size that means little. The chain's CDR3 is CASSVRGWEQFF. The CDR3, as DNA: TGTGCCAGCAGTGTCCGTGGCTGGGAGCAGTTCTTC. V is TRBV25-1 and J is TRBJ2-1, with D unresolved. This CDR3 spans 12 amino acids. The V gene's germline CDR1 is MGHDK and CDR2 SYGVNS. V gave up 4 bases and J gave up 10 bases, with 11 bases separating them.

This clonotype counts as medium-sized. This beta chain is a stray read from a library made for alpha chains; its abundance is not meaningful. CDR3 nucleotides: TGTGCCAGCAGTTTACGGACAGGGGCGAACACCGGGGAGCTGTTTTTT. Its protein product is CASSLRTGANTGELFF. V is TRBV6-5 and J is TRBJ2-2; 9 bases fit TRBD1. The CDR3 totals 16 residues. The germline gives CDR1 MNHEY, CDR2 SVGAGI. V gave up 4 bases and J gave up 0 bases; unmatched junction bases: 3.

About this clonotype itself: As an off-target read in a library built for alpha chains, this beta chain has a frequency of little significance. This chain joins TRBV13 and TRBJ2-2, with D unclear. Germline-derived CDR1 and CDR2 are PRHDT and FYEKMQ (reference sequence). The CDR3 extends over 12 amino acids. V was cut by 0 bases and J by 4 bases, with 0 bases left in between. CDR3 protein: CASSLGTGELFF. CDR3 in DNA: TGTGCCAGCAGCTTAGGCACCGGGGAGCTGTTTTTT.

By frequency in the sample, this clonotype is medium-sized. With the library built for alpha chains, this beta chain is off target and its frequency is not meaningful. V usage is TRBV7-9 and J usage is TRBJ2-3, with D perhaps TRBD2 (6 bases). V lost 5 bases to trimming and J lost 2 bases, with 11 bases between them. CDR1 is SEHNR, CDR2 FQNEAQ, per germline (reference sequence). The CDR3 is 14 amino acids. Here the CDR3 reads CASSPGLATDTQYF. Here the CDR3 DNA reads TGTGCCAGCAGCCCGGGACTTGCCACAGATACGCAGTATTTT.

By sample fraction, this clonotype is medium-sized. Because the library targeted alpha chains, this beta chain is an off-target read whose size means little. V is TRBV19 and J is TRBJ2-3; weak D call: TRBD2 (6 bases). V was pared by 5 bases and J by 3 bases, with 24 bases between. The CDR3 sequence is 18 residues long. The germline V gene encodes CDR1 LNHDA and CDR2 SQIVND (reference sequence). CDR3 in DNA: TGTGCCAGTAGTGGAGGAGGGACGGCCCCGGAGGGAACAGATACGCAGTATTTT. Protein sequence: CASSGGGTAPEGTDTQYF.

This clonotype was observed many times. Because this beta chain is a stray read in a library intended to capture alpha chains, its abundance should not be given much weight. The chain is built from TRBV20-1 and TRBJ2-3; D might be TRBD1 or TRBD2, each matching 5 bases. CDR1 is DFQATT, CDR2 SNEGSKA, per germline (reference sequence). The CDR3 contains 18 residues. V was pared by 5 bases and J by 0 bases, with 24 bases between. CDR3 bases: TGCAGTGCTCCCCCCTTTTACCGGGACCTAAGAAGCACAGATACGCAGTATTTT. Translation: CSAPPFYRDLRSTDTQYF.

In this sample, this clonotype turned up many times. This beta chain is a stray read from a library made for alpha chains; its abundance is not meaningful. The chain recombines TRBV12-3 or TRBV12-4 with TRBJ1-1; tentative D call: TRBD1 (5 bases). The CDR3 has 14 amino acids. Trimming pared 3 bases from V and 4 bases from J, leaving 12 bases between. CDR3 in amino acids: CASSFWVGGTEAFF. In nucleotides, the CDR3 is TGTGCCAGCAGTTTTTGGGTTGGGGGCACTGAAGCTTTCTTT.

With regard to this clonotype: This beta chain appears as a stray read in a library generated for alpha chains; its size is not informative. This chain connects TRBV20-1 to TRBJ2-7, with 10 positions matching TRBD1. CDR3 length: 14 amino acids. J gave up 5 bases and V 4 bases, and 8 bases lay outside the gene matches. The germline V gene encodes CDR1 DFQATT and CDR2 SNEGSKA (reference sequence). The CDR3 here is CSAKAGTGVDEQYF. CDR3 sequence (DNA): TGCAGTGCTAAAGCCGGGACAGGGGTGGACGAGCAGTACTTC.